Reported below is one TCR beta chain. The repertoire was sequenced with immunoSEQ multiplex PCR; TCRdb's copy has only in-frame clones and lacks some. This sample has approximately 250,000 clones, with roughly 82% found just once. The source of the sample is a study of blood T cell repertoires in COVID-19. As for the study in general: T cells, B-cell-depleted T cells, or PBMCs provided the cDNA or gDNA that served as material.

Sequencing was performed on peripheral blood. This clonotype originated in a woman of 80 years or more with COVID-19, enrolled during active disease.

The CDR3: CASSLGEGYNSPLHF. CDR3 sequence (DNA): TGCGCCAGCAGCTTGGGAGAGGGTTACAATTCACCCCTCCACTTT. V gene TRBV5-1 combines with J gene TRBJ1-6, with no clear D. The CDR3 is 15 amino acids. V shed 0 bases and J shed 7 bases, with 11 bases lying between them. Germline CDR1 reads SGHRS; CDR2 reads YFSETQ.